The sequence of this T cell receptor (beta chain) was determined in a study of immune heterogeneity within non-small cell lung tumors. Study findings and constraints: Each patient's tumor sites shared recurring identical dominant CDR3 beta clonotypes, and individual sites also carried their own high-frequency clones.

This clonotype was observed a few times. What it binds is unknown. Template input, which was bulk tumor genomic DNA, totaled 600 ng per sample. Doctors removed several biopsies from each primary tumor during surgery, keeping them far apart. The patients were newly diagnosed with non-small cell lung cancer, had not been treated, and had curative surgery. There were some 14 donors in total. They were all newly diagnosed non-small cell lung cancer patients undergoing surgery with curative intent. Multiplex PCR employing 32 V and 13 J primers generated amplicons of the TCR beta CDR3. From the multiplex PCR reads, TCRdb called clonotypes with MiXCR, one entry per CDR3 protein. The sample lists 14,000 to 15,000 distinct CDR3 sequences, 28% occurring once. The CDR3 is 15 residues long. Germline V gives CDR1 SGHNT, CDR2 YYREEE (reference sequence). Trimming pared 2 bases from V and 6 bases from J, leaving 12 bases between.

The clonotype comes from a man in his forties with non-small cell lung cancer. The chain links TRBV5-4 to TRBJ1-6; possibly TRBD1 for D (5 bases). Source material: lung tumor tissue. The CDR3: CASSFYRGSNSPLHF. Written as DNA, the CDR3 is TGTGCCAGCAGCTTTTATCGGGGGAGTAATTCACCCCTCCACTTT.